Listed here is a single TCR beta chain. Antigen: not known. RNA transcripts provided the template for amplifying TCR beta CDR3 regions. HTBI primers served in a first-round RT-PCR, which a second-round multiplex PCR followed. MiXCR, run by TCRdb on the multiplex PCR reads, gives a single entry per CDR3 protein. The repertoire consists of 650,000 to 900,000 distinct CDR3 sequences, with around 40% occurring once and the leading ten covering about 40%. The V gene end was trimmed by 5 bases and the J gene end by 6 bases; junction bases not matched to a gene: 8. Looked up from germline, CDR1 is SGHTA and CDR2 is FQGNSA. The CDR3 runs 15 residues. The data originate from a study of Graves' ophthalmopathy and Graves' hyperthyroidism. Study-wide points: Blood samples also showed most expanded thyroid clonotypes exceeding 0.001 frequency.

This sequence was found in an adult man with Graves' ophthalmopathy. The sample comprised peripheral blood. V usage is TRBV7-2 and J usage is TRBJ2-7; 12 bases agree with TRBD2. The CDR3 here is CASSPSGGLAGEQYF. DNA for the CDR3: TGTGCCAGCAGCCCGTCGGGGGGACTAGCGGGCGAGCAGTACTTC.